This entry lists 20 T cell receptor beta chains sequenced from one sample in a study of blood T cell repertoires in COVID-19. Repertoires were generated with immunoSEQ multiplex PCR, while TCRdb's copy carries only in-frame clones and drops some. This table holds approximately 140,000 clones, around 86% found once. The material sequenced was peripheral blood. These receptors were taken from a man in his forties with active or convalescent COVID-19.

V gene TRBV3-1 (or the pseudogene TRBV3-2) combines with J gene TRBJ1-1; TRBD1 matches at 7 bases. Unmatched junction bases numbered 8, after V lost 3 bases and J lost 7 bases. The CDR3 covers 14 residues. CDR1 is LGHDT, CDR2 YNNKEL, per germline (reference sequence). The DNA for the CDR3 is TGTGCCAGCAGCCAGACAGGGAGAAAGGATGAAGCTTTCTTT. Encoded protein: CASSQTGRKDEAFF.

V is TRBV12-3 or TRBV12-4 and J is TRBJ2-7; D is unresolved. Trimming stripped 6 bases from V and 4 bases from J, with 13 bases between. This CDR3 has 13 residues. CDR3 coding DNA: TGTGCCAGCAGGCCCGGGTCCGCTTACGAGCAGTACTTC. Protein: CASRPGSAYEQYF.

The chain uses TRBV7-3 and TRBJ2-1; a weak D match, TRBD2 (6 bases). The germline gives CDR1 SGHTA, CDR2 FQGTGA. V was cut by 0 bases and J by 6 bases, with 12 bases left in between. The CDR3 has 15 residues. CDR3 sequence reads: CASSLTTGVGNEQFF. The CDR3 nucleotides are TGTGCCAGCAGCTTAACGACGGGGGTCGGCAATGAGCAGTTCTTC.

The chain joins TRBV19 to TRBJ1-5, with 8 nucleotides matching TRBD1. There are 18 residues in the CDR3. The germline V gene encodes CDR1 LNHDA and CDR2 SQIVND (reference sequence). V lost 5 bases, J lost 2 bases, and 14 bases stayed unmatched. CDR3: CASSLLPGGALGNQPQHF. The CDR3 region has the DNA TGTGCCAGTAGTTTGCTTCCAGGGGGCGCGTTAGGCAATCAGCCCCAGCATTTT. Drawing the rest from reference TRBV19 and TRBJ1-5, the complete variable domain is DGGITQSPKYLFRKEGQNVTLSCEQNLNHDAMYWYRQDPGQGLRLIYYSQIVNDFQKGDIAEGYSVSREKKESFPLTVTSAQKNPTAFYLCASSLLPGGALGNQPQHFGDGTRLSIL.

This clone appeared a few times. The chain combines TRBV18 with TRBJ1-6; TRBD1 matches at 8 bases. Germline CDR1 is KGHSH and CDR2 is LQKENI. The V and J ends lost 4 bases and 6 bases, in that order; junction bases with no gene match: 5. This CDR3 has 15 residues. CDR3 nucleotides: TGTGCCAGCTCACTCCAGGGGGCTGGTAATTCACCCCTCCACTTT. This translates into CASSLQGAGNSPLHF.

This chain uses TRBV5-1 with TRBJ2-3; TRBD1 aligns across 7 bases. V was pared by 7 bases and J by 2 bases, with 10 bases of the junction left unmatched. The CDR3 contains 15 residues. Germline V gene sequence: CDR1 SGHRS, CDR2 YFSETQ. CDR3 coding DNA: TGCGCCAGCGTTCCCGGGACAGTCCCCACAGATACGCAGTATTTT. Residues: CASVPGTVPTDTQYF.

This chain's CDR3 is CASSLRVYEQFF. CDR3 DNA: TGTGCCAGCAGCCTCAGGGTGTATGAGCAGTTCTTC. The chain employs TRBV3-1 (or the pseudogene TRBV3-2) and TRBJ2-1, with TRBD1 as a possible D gene (5 bases). V was cut by 4 bases and J by 8 bases, with 9 bases left in between. Germline V gene lookup returns CDR1 LGHDT and CDR2 YNNKEL (reference sequence). The CDR3 sequence is 12 residues long.

The rearrangement links TRBV7-8 to TRBJ1-1; 8 positions match TRBD1. Germline V gives CDR1 SGHVS, CDR2 FQNEAQ. V shed 5 bases, J shed 4 bases, and the junction held 9 bases outside the gene matches. The CDR3 totals 15 residues. This CDR3 reads CASSPRGHLATEAFF. The CDR3 coding sequence is TGTGCCAGCAGCCCCAGGGGGCATCTGGCCACTGAAGCTTTCTTT.

This chain joins TRBV9 and TRBJ2-7, with a weak D call TRBD1 (9 bases). The CDR3 extends over 14 amino acids. The germline V and J ends were trimmed by 4 bases and 7 bases, with 18 bases remaining between them. Germline V gene sequence: CDR1 SGDLS, CDR2 YYNGEE. The CDR3, as DNA: TGTGCCAGCAGCCCTCCGGGGGGGACAGGGGAGCAGTACTTC. This codes for CASSPPGGTGEQYF. The full variable domain, completed using reference TRBV9 and TRBJ2-7, is DSGVTQTPKHLITATGQRVTLRCSPRSGDLSVYWYQQSLDQGLQFLIQYYNGEERAKGNILERFSAQQFPDLHSELNLSSLELGDSALYFCASSPPGGTGEQYFGPGTRLTVT.

The V gene is TRBV6-1, the J gene TRBJ2-7, with 11 bases lining up with TRBD2. Trimming took 4 bases from V and 3 from J; bases not matched to a gene: 8. Germline loops: CDR1 MNHNS, CDR2 SASEGT. This CDR3 spans 16 amino acids. This CDR3 reads CASSVQASGGYYEQYF. The CDR3, as DNA: TGTGCCAGCAGTGTACAGGCTAGCGGGGGGTACTACGAGCAGTACTTC.

The chain carries TRBV4-3 and TRBJ1-4; the D is unclear. Trimming left V 0 bases short and J 8 bases short, with 10 bases between. Germline-derived CDR1 and CDR2 are LGHNA and YSLEER. There are 14 residues in the CDR3. CDR3: CASSQDRGIEKLFF. CDR3 DNA sequence: TGCGCCAGCAGCCAAGATCGAGGGATAGAAAAACTGTTTTTT.

The CDR3 reads CASKPMGTGSTEAFF. The DNA for the CDR3 is TGTGCCAGCAAACCAATGGGGACAGGGAGCACTGAAGCTTTCTTT. J is TRBJ1-1 and V is TRBV7-9; 9 bases map to TRBD1. This CDR3 comprises 15 residues. The V and J ends lost 7 bases and 4 bases, in that order; junction bases with no gene match: 10. CDR1 is SEHNR and CDR2 is FQNEAQ in the germline V gene (reference sequence).

V is TRBV7-2 and J is TRBJ1-6, with 11 nucleotides matching TRBD1. Germline trimming cut 5 bases from V and 10 bases from J; bases unmatched to any gene: 10. CDR1 SGHTA and CDR2 FQGNSA come from the germline V gene. The CDR3 loop spans 16 amino acids. CDR3 in amino acids: CASSTNVGQGGSPLHF. Written as DNA, the CDR3 is TGTGCCAGCAGCACCAACGTGGGACAGGGGGGCTCACCCCTCCACTTT.

The chain has TRBV9 and TRBJ2-2; a weak D match, TRBD1 (5 bases). The CDR3 runs to 14 residues. Germline V gene lookup returns CDR1 SGDLS and CDR2 YYNGEE. Trimming pared 5 bases from V and 6 bases from J, leaving 14 bases between. CDR3: CASSHRWGAGELFF. The CDR3 DNA reads as TGTGCCAGCAGTCACAGATGGGGCGCCGGGGAGCTGTTTTTT.

This rearrangement joins TRBV7-9 to TRBJ1-1, with 8 nucleotides matching TRBD1. Germline trimming cut 5 bases from V and 1 base from J; bases unmatched to any gene: 3. The germline gives CDR1 SEHNR, CDR2 FQNEAQ (reference sequence). The CDR3 has 14 residues. CDR3 loop: CASSLQGGNTEAFF. The DNA for the CDR3 is TGTGCCAGCAGCCTACAGGGGGGGAACACTGAAGCTTTCTTT. The full variable domain, completed using reference TRBV7-9 and TRBJ1-1, is DTGVSQNPRHKITKRGQNVTFRCDPISEHNRLYWYRQTLGQGPEFLTYFQNEAQLEKSRLLSDRFSAERPKGSFSTLEIQRTEQGDSAMYLCASSLQGGNTEAFFGQGTRLTVV.

V and J are TRBV4-1 and TRBJ1-4; 9 positions match TRBD1. CDR3 length equals 17 residues. With 4 bases clipped from V and 4 bases from J, the junction kept 10 bases outside the gene matches. Germline values: CDR1 MGHRA, CDR2 YSYEKL. CDR3 DNA sequence: TGCGCCAGCAGCCTTTCTACAGGGGGCCTCAATAATGAAAAACTGTTTTTT. This encodes CASSLSTGGLNNEKLFF.

The rearrangement uses TRBV7-9 and TRBJ2-3; the D gene is possibly TRBD1 (6 bases). This CDR3 spans 13 amino acids. V was trimmed by 1 base and J by 5 bases, leaving 7 bases between them. Germline V CDR1 and CDR2: SEHNR, FQNEAQ (reference sequence). This CDR3 is CASSLVGGDTQYF. The DNA for the CDR3 is TGTGCCAGCAGCTTAGTAGGGGGAGATACGCAGTATTTT.

This clone was counted only a few times. V and J are TRBV10-1 and TRBJ2-7, with D possibly TRBD1 on 5 matching bases. The germline V and J ends were trimmed by 0 bases and 8 bases, with 11 bases remaining between them. In germline, CDR1 is WNHNN, CDR2 SYGVQD (reference sequence). The CDR3 is 13 amino acids. The CDR3 loop is CASSESTVGKQYF. CDR3 nucleotides: TGCGCCAGCAGTGAGTCGACAGTTGGCAAGCAGTACTTC.

The chain is built from TRBV5-1 and TRBJ2-5, with TRBD1 matching over 7 bases. The V segment lost 2 bases and the J segment 7 bases; nucleotides outside the gene matches: 8. This CDR3 is built from 14 residues. Germline assignment: CDR1 SGHRS and CDR2 YFSETQ. CDR3 sequence (DNA): TGCGCCAGCAGCTTCGGACAGGCCCCTGTGACCCAGTACTTC. Protein product: CASSFGQAPVTQYF. Full variable domain (missing parts from reference TRBV5-1 and TRBJ2-5): KAGVTQTPRYLIKTRGQQVTLSCSPISGHRSVSWYQQTPGQGLQFLFEYFSETQRNKGNFPGRFSGRQFSNSRSEMNVSTLELGDSALYLCASSFGQAPVTQYFGPGTRLLVL.

The chain has TRBV6-6 and TRBJ1-3; unclear D gene. This CDR3 region has 14 residues. Trimming shortened V by 5 bases and J by 0 bases, and 8 bases separated the two germline ends. CDR1 is MNHNY and CDR2 is SVGAGI in the germline V gene (reference sequence). The CDR3 nucleotides read TGTGCCAGCAGTCCCGACTTCTCTGGAAACACCATATATTTT. This codes for CASSPDFSGNTIYF.